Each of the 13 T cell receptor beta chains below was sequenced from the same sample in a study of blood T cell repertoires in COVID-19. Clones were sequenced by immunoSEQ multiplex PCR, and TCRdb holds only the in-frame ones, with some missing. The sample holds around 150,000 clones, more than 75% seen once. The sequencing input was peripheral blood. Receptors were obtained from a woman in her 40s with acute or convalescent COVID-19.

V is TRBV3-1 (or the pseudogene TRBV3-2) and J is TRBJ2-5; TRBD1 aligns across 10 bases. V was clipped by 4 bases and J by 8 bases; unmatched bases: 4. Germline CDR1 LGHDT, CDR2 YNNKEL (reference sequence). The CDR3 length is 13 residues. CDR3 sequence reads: CASSRDRGRTQYF. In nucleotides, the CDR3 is TGTGCCAGCAGCCGGGACAGGGGTAGAACCCAGTACTTC.

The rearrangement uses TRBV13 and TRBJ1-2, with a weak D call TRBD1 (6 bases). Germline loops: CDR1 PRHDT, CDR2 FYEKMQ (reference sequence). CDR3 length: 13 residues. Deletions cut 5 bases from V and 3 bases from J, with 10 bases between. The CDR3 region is CASSQGTDYGYTF. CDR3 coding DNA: TGTGCCAGCAGCCAGGGGACGGACTATGGCTACACCTTC.

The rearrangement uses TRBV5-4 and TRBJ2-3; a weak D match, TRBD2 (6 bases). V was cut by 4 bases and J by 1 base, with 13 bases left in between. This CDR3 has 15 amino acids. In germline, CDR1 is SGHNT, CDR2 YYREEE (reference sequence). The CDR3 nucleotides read TGTGCCAGCAGCACCCGGGACTCCCGCACAGATACGCAGTATTTT. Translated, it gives CASSTRDSRTDTQYF. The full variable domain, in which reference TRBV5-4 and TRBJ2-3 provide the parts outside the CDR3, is ETGVTQSPTHLIKTRGQQVTLRCSSQSGHNTVSWYQQALGQGPQFIFQYYREEENGRGNFPPRFSGLQFPNYSSELNVNALELDDSALYLCASSTRDSRTDTQYFGPGTRLTVL.

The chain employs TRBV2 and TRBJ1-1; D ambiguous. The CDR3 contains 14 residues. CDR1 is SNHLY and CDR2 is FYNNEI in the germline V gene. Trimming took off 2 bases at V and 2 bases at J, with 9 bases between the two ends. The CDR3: CASSETPGNTEAFF. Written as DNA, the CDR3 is TGTGCCAGCAGTGAAACCCCAGGTAACACTGAAGCTTTCTTT.

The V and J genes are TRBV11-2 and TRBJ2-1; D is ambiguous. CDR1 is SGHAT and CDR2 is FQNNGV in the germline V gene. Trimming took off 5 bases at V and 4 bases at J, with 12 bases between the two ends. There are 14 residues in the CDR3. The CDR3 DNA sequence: TGTGCCAGCAGCCCGCTACTATCTTACAATGAGCAGTTCTTC. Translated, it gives CASSPLLSYNEQFF.

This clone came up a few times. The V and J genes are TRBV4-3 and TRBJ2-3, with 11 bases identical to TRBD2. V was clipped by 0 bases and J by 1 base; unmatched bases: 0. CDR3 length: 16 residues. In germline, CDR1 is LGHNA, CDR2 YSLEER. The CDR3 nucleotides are TGCGCCAGCAGCCAAGAACTAGCGGGGGGCACAGATACGCAGTATTTT. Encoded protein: CASSQELAGGTDTQYF.

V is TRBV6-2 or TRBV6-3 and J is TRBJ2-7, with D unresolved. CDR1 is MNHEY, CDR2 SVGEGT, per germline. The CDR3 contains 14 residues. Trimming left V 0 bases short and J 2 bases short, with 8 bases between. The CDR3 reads CASSYSGSTYEQYF. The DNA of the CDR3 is TGTGCCAGCAGTTACTCCGGGTCGACCTACGAGCAGTACTTC.

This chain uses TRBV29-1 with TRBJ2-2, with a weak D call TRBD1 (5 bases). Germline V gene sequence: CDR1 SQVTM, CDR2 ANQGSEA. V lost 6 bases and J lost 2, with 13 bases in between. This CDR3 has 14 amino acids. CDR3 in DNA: TGCAGCGTGATAGGGGCCTTAAACACCGGGGAGCTGTTTTTT. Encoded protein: CSVIGALNTGELFF.

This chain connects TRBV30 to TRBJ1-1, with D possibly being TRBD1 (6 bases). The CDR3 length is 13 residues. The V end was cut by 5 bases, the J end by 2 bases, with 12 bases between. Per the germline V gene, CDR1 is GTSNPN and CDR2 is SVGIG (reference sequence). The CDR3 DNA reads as TGTGCCTGGGACGGACAGTTAAACACTGAAGCTTTCTTT. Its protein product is CAWDGQLNTEAFF.

CDR3 sequence (DNA): TGTGCCAGCAGTTCTACAGGGGGCGCGGGGTCAGGAGGAAACACCATATATTTT. Protein product: CASSSTGGAGSGGNTIYF. V gene TRBV25-1 combines with J gene TRBJ1-3; 9 nucleotides align to TRBD1. Per germline, CDR1 MGHDK and CDR2 SYGVNS. The V segment lost 5 bases and the J segment 4 bases; nucleotides outside the gene matches: 15. This CDR3 is 18 amino acids long.

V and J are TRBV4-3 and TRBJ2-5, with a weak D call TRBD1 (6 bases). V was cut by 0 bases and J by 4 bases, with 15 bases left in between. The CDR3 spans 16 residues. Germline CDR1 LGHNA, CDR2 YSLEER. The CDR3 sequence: CASSQDLAEGGETQYF. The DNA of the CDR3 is TGCGCCAGCAGCCAAGATCTTGCCGAAGGGGGAGAGACCCAGTACTTC.

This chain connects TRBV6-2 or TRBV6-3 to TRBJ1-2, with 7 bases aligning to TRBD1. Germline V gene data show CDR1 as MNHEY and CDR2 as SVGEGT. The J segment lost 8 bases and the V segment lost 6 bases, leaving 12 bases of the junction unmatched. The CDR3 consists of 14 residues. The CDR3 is CASSPRTGLKGYTF. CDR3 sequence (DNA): TGTGCCAGCAGCCCCCGGACAGGCCTCAAGGGCTACACCTTC.

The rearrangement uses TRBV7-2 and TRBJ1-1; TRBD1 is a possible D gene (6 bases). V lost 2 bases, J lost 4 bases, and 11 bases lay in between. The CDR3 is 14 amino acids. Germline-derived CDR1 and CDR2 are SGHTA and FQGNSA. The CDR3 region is CASSLIPGATEAFF. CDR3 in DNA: TGTGCCAGCAGCTTAATCCCAGGGGCCACTGAAGCTTTCTTT.